This T cell receptor beta chain was captured by sequencing in a study of blood T cell repertoires in COVID-19 (dated by TCRdb to between 2020 and 2021). About the investigation overall: For ImmuneRACE Cohort 3, a participant was defined as recovered based on two consecutive negative NP/OP PCR tests, clearance by a healthcare professional, or resolution of symptoms. Nearly every sample came with metadata listing a de-identified subject ID, COVID-19 status, age in years and sex. Samples were obtained from the ongoing ImmuneRACE study (first 160 participants) and from 1,254 subjects provided by 6 global collaborators. The material from the prospective study consisted of cDNA or gDNA derived from T cells, B-cell-depleted T cells, or PBMCs. Samples from collaborators originated in the United States, Italy and Spain and spanned both the acute and convalescent phases of COVID-19. Where available, HLA class I and class II types were obtained from metadata supplied by the sample provider rather than from assay-based typing. The repertoires were released in a freely available public database intended as a resource for research on the immune response to SARS-CoV-2. Deeply sampled blood TCRbeta repertoires from subjects exposed to, actively infected with, or recovered from COVID-19 were included in the dataset. Overall study outcomes, separate from this receptor: Clinical and demographic metadata were provided uncurated, with the amount varying by source and participant.

In the prospective study, participants were about 18 to 100 years old, resided in 24 geographic areas of the United States, and were enrolled through a virtual design. In the prospective study, participants were assigned to cohorts based on the clinical history participants reported in a screening survey and a study questionnaire. Mobile phlebotomists in the prospective study collected whole blood, serum and a nasopharyngeal or oropharyngeal swab from every participant. Participants in the prospective study had the option to provide additional blood draws and questionnaires over a roughly 2-month period. Before DNA extraction, prospective study blood samples were shipped either frozen or at room temperature. The CDR3 runs 15 residues from the cysteine to the phenylalanine. Only CDR3 DNA remains: 45 bases, in frame from the first base. CDR1 is given as SQVTM and CDR2 as ANQGSEA, both from the germline V gene. V is reduced by 4 bases and J by 8 bases, leaving a spacing of 24 bases between them.

Concerning this clone: Its cognate antigen has yet to be identified. Per-base qualities were not stored, and no clone one base away is much larger.

TCRbeta CDR3 regions were amplified from genomic DNA by means of the immunoSEQ Assay, a bias-controlled multiplex PCR. The original methods were these. The number of nucleated cells in each sample was estimated from the amplification of reference gene primers within the assay. To quantify the absolute abundance of each unique TCRbeta CDR3 rearrangement, sequence reads were collapsed and filtered. For each sample, productive Simpson clonality was calculated as the square root of Simpson's diversity index across productive rearrangements. TCRdb mirrors the immuneACCESS table, restricted to in-frame sequences. Some clones are absent from its copies; in checked studies, under half trace to an unresolved V gene, and the reason for the others is unknown. V and J calls plus clone size are reproduced from that table; the DNA served to infer D and trimming. This sample gives about 280,000 clones in total; approximately 90% of them show up just once. The ten largest clones take up around 2% of the sample.

The sequence joins TRBV29-1 to TRBJ2-7, with TRBD1 as a weak D call on 5 bases. Sequenced: PBMCs or T cells enriched from blood (not recorded which). The origin of this receptor is a woman aged 55-75 years in a cohort exposed to, infected with or recovered from COVID-19 (not recorded which). For the CDR3, the sequence is CSVAPDSRSSDKQYF. The nucleotides read TGCAGCGTTGCCCCCGACAGTAGATCTTCCGACAAGCAGTACTTC.